These 3 T cell receptor beta chains came from one sample sequenced in a study of cytomegalovirus exposure and HLA in healthy donors. The PCR ran on 60 Vbeta and 13 Jbeta primers. The repertoire was sequenced with immunoSEQ multiplex PCR; TCRdb's copy has only in-frame clones and lacks some. The data show over 150,000 clones, approximately 77% seen once. The sample was PBMCs. These receptors were collected from a male donor in good health and CMV-seropositive.

CDR3 sequence reads: CASSPQESQPQHF. The CDR3 bases are TGTGCCAGCAGCCCACAGGAGAGTCAGCCCCAGCATTTT. The genes are TRBV7-6 and TRBJ1-5, with a weak D call TRBD1 (5 bases). The CDR3 has 13 amino acids. Trimming stripped 5 bases from V and 6 bases from J, with 11 bases between. In germline, CDR1 is SGHVS, CDR2 FNYEAQ.

This clone came up a few times. The germline gene is not matched at one end of the junction; a read error may be the cause. The chain couples TRBV9 to TRBJ1-3; no clear D gene. The CDR3 runs 14 residues. Germline CDR1 and CDR2: SGDLS and YYNGEE. The CDR3 sequence: CASSVGQAGNTIYF. The CDR3, as DNA: TGTGCCAGCAGCGTAGGCCAGGCTGGGAACACCATATATTTT.

In its sample, this clone was seen once. This chain connects TRBV27 to TRBJ1-1; D perhaps matches TRBD1 (6 bases). The CDR3 length is 13 residues. Germline CDR1 MNHEY, CDR2 SMNVEV (reference sequence). Trimming pared 3 bases from V and 6 bases from J, leaving 11 bases between. The CDR3, as DNA: TGTGCCAGCAGTTTCAGAGGGGGGGCTGAAGCTTTCTTT. It is translated as CASSFRGGAEAFF.